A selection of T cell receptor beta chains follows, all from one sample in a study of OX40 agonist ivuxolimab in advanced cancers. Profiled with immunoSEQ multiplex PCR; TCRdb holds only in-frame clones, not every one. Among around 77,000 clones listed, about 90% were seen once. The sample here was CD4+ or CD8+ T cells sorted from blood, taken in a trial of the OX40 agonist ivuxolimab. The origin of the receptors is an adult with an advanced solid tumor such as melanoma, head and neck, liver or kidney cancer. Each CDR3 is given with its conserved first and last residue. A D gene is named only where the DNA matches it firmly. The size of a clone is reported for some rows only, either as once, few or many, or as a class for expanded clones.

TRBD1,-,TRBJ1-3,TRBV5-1,CASRSTGATGNTIYF,TGCGCCAGCCGTTCGACAGGGGCGACTGGAAACACCATATATTTT
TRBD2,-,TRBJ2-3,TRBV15,CATSREAAGVGDTQYF,TGTGCCACCAGCAGAGAGGCCGCGGGGGTGGGAGATACGCAGTATTTT
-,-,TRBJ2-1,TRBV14,CASSQARVRSDEQFF,TGTGCCAGCAGCCAAGCCCGGGTTCGGTCCGATGAGCAGTTCTTC
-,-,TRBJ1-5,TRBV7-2,CASSLMAGNSNQPQHF,TGTGCCAGCAGCTTAATGGCAGGTAATAGCAATCAGCCCCAGCATTTT
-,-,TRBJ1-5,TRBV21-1,CASSKAWDSNQPQHF,TGTGCCAGCAGCAAAGCGTGGGATAGCAATCAGCCCCAGCATTTT
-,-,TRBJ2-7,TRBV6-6,CASSYPGGVYEQYF,TGTGCCAGCAGTTACCCGGGCGGAGTCTACGAGCAGTACTTC
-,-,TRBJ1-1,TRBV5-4,CASSPAPNTEAFF,TGTGCCAGCAGCCCAGCACCGAACACTGAAGCTTTCTTT
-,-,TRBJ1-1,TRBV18,CASSPQGNTEAFF,TGTGCCAGCTCACCACAGGGGAACACTGAAGCTTTCTTT
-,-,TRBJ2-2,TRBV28,CASSSTTKGSNGELFF,TGTGCCAGCAGCTCTACAACTAAGGGTAGTAACGGGGAGCTGTTTTTT
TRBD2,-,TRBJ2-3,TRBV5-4,CASSSGLPSDTQYF,TGTGCCAGCAGCTCGGGACTACCCTCAGATACGCAGTATTTT
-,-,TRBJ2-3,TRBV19,CASSPQPLYGTDTQYF,TGTGCCAGTAGTCCTCAACCCCTTTATGGCACAGATACGCAGTATTTT
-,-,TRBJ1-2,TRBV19,CASSIDPPRRWDYGYTF,TGTGCCAGTAGTATAGATCCCCCGCGGAGGTGGGACTATGGCTACACCTTC
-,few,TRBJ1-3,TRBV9,CASSVRGPNTIYF,TGTGCCAGCAGCGTACGAGGACCAAACACCATATATTTT
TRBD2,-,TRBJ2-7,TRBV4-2,CASSPREGINEQYF,TGTGCCAGCAGCCCCCGGGAGGGCATCAACGAGCAGTACTTC
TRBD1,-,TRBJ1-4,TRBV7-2,CASSSQTGKKLFF,TGTGCCAGCAGCTCTCAGACAGGGAAGAAACTGTTTTTT
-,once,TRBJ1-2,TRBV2,CASSGEGDYGYTF,TGTGCCAGCAGTGGAGAGGGAGACTATGGCTACACCTTC
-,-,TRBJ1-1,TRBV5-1,CASSLARLNTEAFF,TGCGCCAGCAGCTTGGCCAGATTGAACACTGAAGCTTTCTTT
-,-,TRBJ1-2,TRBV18,CASSPGDNYGYTF,TGTGCCAGCTCACCCGGGGACAACTATGGCTACACCTTC
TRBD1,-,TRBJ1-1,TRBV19,CASSGTGENIVEAFF,TGTGCCAGTAGCGGGACAGGGGAAAATATCGTTGAAGCTTTCTTT
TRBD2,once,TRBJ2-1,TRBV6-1,CASSLQRTSGGEQFF,TGTGCCAGCAGTTTACAGAGGACTAGCGGGGGCGAGCAGTTCTTC
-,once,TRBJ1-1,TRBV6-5,CASSAWTEAFF,TGTGCCTCCTCGGCCTGGACTGAAGCTTTCTTT
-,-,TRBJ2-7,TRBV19,CASSIGNEQYF,TGTGCCAGTAGTATAGGAAACGAGCAGTACTTC
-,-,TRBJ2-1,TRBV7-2,CASRTPRSYNEQFF,TGTGCCAGCCGGACTCCACGCTCCTACAATGAGCAGTTCTTC
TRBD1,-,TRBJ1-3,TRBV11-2,CASSLDGQGVIRNTIYF,TGTGCCAGCAGCTTAGACGGACAGGGGGTAATAAGGAACACCATATATTTT
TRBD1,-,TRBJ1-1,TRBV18,CASSLRDRGNTEAFF,TGTGCCAGCTCACTTCGGGACAGGGGGAACACTGAAGCTTTCTTT
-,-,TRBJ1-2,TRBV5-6,CASSLGRGYGYTF,TGTGCCAGCAGCTTAGGCAGGGGATATGGCTACACCTTC
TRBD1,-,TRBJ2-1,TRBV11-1,CASSKPGTGREGEQFF,TGTGCCAGCAGCAAACCCGGGACAGGGAGGGAAGGTGAGCAGTTCTTC
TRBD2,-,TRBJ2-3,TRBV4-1,CASSQLAGRTYTQYF,TGCGCCAGCAGCCAACTAGCGGGGCGCACGTATACGCAGTATTTT
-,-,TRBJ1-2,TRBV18,CASSAGTEFYGYTF,TGTGCCAGCTCGGCCGGGACGGAGTTCTATGGCTACACCTTC
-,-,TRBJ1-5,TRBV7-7,CASSPSMGDSNQPQHF,TGTGCTAGCAGCCCTTCAATGGGGGATAGCAATCAGCCCCAGCATTTT
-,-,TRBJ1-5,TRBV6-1,CASGEATPYSNQPQHF,TGTGCCAGCGGTGAAGCTACCCCCTATAGCAATCAGCCCCAGCATTTT
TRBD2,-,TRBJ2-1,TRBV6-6,CASSKRETYNEQFF,TGTGCCAGCAGTAAGCGGGAGACCTACAATGAGCAGTTCTTC
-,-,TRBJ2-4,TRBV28,CASSPRLRGNIQYF,TGTGCCAGCAGCCCTCGGCTGCGGGGAAACATTCAGTACTTC
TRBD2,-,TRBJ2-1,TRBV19,CASSIRLAGGPGSYNEQFF,TGTGCCAGTAGTATCCGACTAGCGGGAGGGCCTGGCTCCTACAATGAGCAGTTCTTC
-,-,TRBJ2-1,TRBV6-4,CASSDQPGNSYNEQFF,TGTGCCAGCAGTGACCAACCAGGGAATTCCTACAATGAGCAGTTCTTC
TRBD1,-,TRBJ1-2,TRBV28,CASSIGGTGNYGYTF,TGTGCCAGCAGTATCGGCGGGACAGGGAACTATGGCTACACCTTC
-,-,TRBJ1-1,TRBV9,CASSAPGTEAFF,TGTGCCAGCAGCGCCCCTGGGACTGAAGCTTTCTTT
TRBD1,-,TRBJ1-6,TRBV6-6,CASRTGPGDSPLHF,TGTGCCAGCAGGACAGGGCCCGGGGATTCACCCCTCCACTTT
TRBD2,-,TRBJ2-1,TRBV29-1,CSGTSGGASGHIDEQFF,TGCAGCGGAACTAGCGGGGGGGCCTCGGGGCACATCGATGAGCAGTTCTTC
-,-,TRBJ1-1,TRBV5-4,CASRSKGQNTEAFF,TGTGCCAGCAGGTCGAAAGGCCAAAACACTGAAGCTTTCTTT